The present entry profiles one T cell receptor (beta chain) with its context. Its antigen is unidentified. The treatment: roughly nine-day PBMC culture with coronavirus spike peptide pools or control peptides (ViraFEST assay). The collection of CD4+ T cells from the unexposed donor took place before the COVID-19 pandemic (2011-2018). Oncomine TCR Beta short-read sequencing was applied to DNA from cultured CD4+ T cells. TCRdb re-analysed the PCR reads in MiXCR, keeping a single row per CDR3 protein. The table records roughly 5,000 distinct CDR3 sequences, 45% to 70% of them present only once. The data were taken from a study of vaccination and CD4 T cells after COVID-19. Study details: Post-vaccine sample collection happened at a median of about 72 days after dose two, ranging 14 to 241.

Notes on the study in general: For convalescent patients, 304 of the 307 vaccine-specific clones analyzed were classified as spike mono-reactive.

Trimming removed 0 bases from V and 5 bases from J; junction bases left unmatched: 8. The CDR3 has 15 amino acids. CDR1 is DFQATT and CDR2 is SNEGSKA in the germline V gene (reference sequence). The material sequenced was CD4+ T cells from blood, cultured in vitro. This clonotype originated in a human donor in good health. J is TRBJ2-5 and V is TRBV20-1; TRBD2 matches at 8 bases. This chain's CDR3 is CSARDLGGGRETQYF. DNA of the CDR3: TGCAGTGCTAGAGATCTTGGCGGGGGGAGGGAGACCCAGTACTTC.